Shown below are 7 T cell receptor beta chains from a single sample sequenced in a study of blood T cell repertoires in COVID-19. This table comes from immunoSEQ multiplex PCR, and its TCRdb copy is limited to in-frame clones, with some not included. Of hundreds of thousands of clones in the sample, about 91% were seen once. Sequencing used peripheral blood. Every receptor here comes from a woman aged 25 to 45 with COVID-19, enrolled during active disease.

This clone was detected only a few times. The chain has TRBV15 and TRBJ1-5; D gene uncertain. The CDR3 is made up of 14 amino acids. The V end lost 4 bases, the J end lost 6 bases, and 13 bases lay between the germline ends. The germline V gene encodes CDR1 LNHNV and CDR2 YYDKDF (reference sequence). The CDR3 loop reads CATSTDLRGQPQHF. As DNA, the CDR3 is TGTGCCACCAGCACCGATCTCCGAGGTCAGCCCCAGCATTTT.

This chain uses TRBV5-1 with TRBJ1-1; the match to TRBD1 covers 9 bases. After removal of 4 bases from V and 6 bases from J, the junction contained 10 bases not matched to a gene. CDR3 size: 15 residues. Germline CDR1 SGHRS, CDR2 YFSETQ. The CDR3 DNA reads TGCGCCAGCAGCCCCGGACAGGGGCAGATTGCTGAAGCTTTCTTT. This encodes CASSPGQGQIAEAFF.

The rearrangement joins TRBV4-3 to TRBJ2-5; D unresolved. This CDR3 spans 15 amino acids. CDR1 and CDR2 from the germline V gene are LGHNA and YSLEER. Deletions cut 4 bases from V and 5 bases from J, with 17 bases between. CDR3 loop: CASSLEIETFETQYF. CDR3 coding DNA: TGCGCCAGCAGCCTTGAGATCGAAACCTTTGAGACCCAGTACTTC.

The chain has TRBV4-3 and TRBJ2-3; 8 bases align to TRBD2. Germline V gene sequence: CDR1 LGHNA, CDR2 YSLEER. J gave up 1 base and V 4 bases, and 7 bases lay outside the gene matches. The CDR3 loop spans 16 amino acids. The CDR3 is CASSRELAVGTDTQYF. CDR3 in DNA: TGCGCCAGCAGCCGAGAACTAGCGGTCGGCACAGATACGCAGTATTTT.

The V call is TRBV5-5, the J call TRBJ1-1, with a tentative D call TRBD1 (5 bases). The ends were cut back, 4 bases at V and 3 bases at J, with 13 bases in the middle. The CDR3 has 14 amino acids. Germline V gene sequence: CDR1 SGHKS, CDR2 YYEKEE (reference sequence). The CDR3 reads CASSVTRAHTEAFF. CDR3 DNA sequence: TGTGCCAGCAGCGTGACCAGGGCGCACACTGAAGCTTTCTTT.

The chain couples TRBV10-2 to TRBJ2-5, with D perhaps TRBD1 (5 bases). Trimming took off 3 bases at V and 5 bases at J, with 13 bases between the two ends. This CDR3 contains 14 residues. Germline V lookup: CDR1 WSHSY, CDR2 SAAADI. CDR3 sequence: CASSDKGLAETQYF. The CDR3 coding sequence is TGCGCCAGCAGTGACAAGGGGCTCGCGGAGACCCAGTACTTC.

The chain uses TRBV4-1 and TRBJ1-2; 7 nucleotides line up with TRBD1. Germline CDR1 MGHRA, CDR2 YSYEKL. CDR3 length: 13 amino acids. The trim removed 6 bases at V and 7 bases at J, leaving 8 bases unmatched. CDR3 DNA: TGCGCCAGCAGAGGACCAGGGGGGAGTGGCTACACCTTC. Protein: CASRGPGGSGYTF.